The 22 T cell receptor beta chains below were found in one sample sequenced in a study of T cells in Graves' hyperthyroidism and ophthalmopathy. From RNA transcripts, TCR beta CDR3 regions were amplified. A set of HTBI primers served as the primers for a first-round RT-PCR of the TCR CDR3. In TCRdb, the multiplex PCR reads were re-called with MiXCR into one record per CDR3 protein. The table shows 350,000 to 450,000 distinct CDR3 sequences, with roughly 17% occurring only once. The specimen sequenced was blood. These receptors were taken from a young woman with Graves' hyperthyroidism that later progressed to Graves' ophthalmopathy.

This clonotype was counted many times. The chain combines TRBV6-2 or TRBV6-3 with TRBJ1-1, with 7 nucleotides matching TRBD1. The CDR3 sequence is 18 residues long. From germline, CDR1 is MNHEY and CDR2 SVGEGT. J gave up 0 bases and V 0 bases, and 10 bases lay outside the gene matches. CDR3 DNA: TGTGCCAGCAGTTACTCGATGCCCAGGGGGTATATGAACACTGAAGCTTTCTTT. Translated, it gives CASSYSMPRGYMNTEAFF.

V is TRBV2 and J is TRBJ2-1, with TRBD2 matching over 13 bases. This CDR3 has 17 amino acids. V lost 5 bases, J lost 9 bases, and 13 bases stayed unmatched. Germline V gene sequence: CDR1 SNHLY, CDR2 FYNNEI. CDR3 residues: CASSPKYGLAGESEQFF. CDR3 sequence (DNA): TGTGCCAGCAGTCCGAAATATGGACTAGCGGGGGAGAGTGAGCAGTTCTTC.

This clonotype showed up many times. The gene calls are TRBV7-8 and TRBJ2-7; D may be TRBD1 or TRBD2 (5 bases each). Trimming cost V 5 bases and J 0 bases, with 14 bases left between them. Germline CDR1 is SGHVS and CDR2 is FQNEAQ. The CDR3 length is 15 residues. The CDR3 DNA is TGTGCCAGCAGCGAACGGGACCTTGTCTCCTACGAGCAGTACTTC. Its translation is CASSERDLVSYEQYF.

This rearrangement joins TRBV11-3 to TRBJ2-2; 12 bases align to TRBD1. J lost 3 bases, V lost 6 bases, and 17 bases had no gene match. Germline CDR1 reads SGHNT; CDR2 reads YENEEA. This CDR3 has 20 amino acids. The CDR3 reads CASSSTPGQGAPRDTGELFF. CDR3 coding DNA: TGTGCCAGCAGTTCCACTCCGGGACAGGGGGCCCCTAGGGACACCGGGGAGCTGTTTTTT.

This clonotype was observed many times. The chain employs TRBV6-1 and TRBJ1-5; a possible D gene is TRBD1 (5 bases). V shed 7 bases and J shed 7 bases, with 17 bases lying between them. In germline, CDR1 is MNHNS, CDR2 SASEGT. This CDR3 region has 14 residues. CDR3 residues: CASTKAGREQPQHF. The CDR3 DNA is TGTGCCAGCACCAAGGCAGGGAGAGAACAGCCCCAGCATTTT.

At least ten counts were recorded for this clonotype. The genes are TRBV18 and TRBJ2-1, with a possible D match to TRBD1 (5 bases). The germline V gene encodes CDR1 KGHSH and CDR2 LQKENI. The germline V and J ends were trimmed by 2 bases and 5 bases, with 13 bases remaining between them. The CDR3 consists of 15 residues. CDR3 in amino acids: CASSPTQGSHNEQFF. For the CDR3, the DNA is TGTGCCAGCTCACCAACGCAGGGTTCCCACAATGAGCAGTTCTTC.

This clonotype was seen many times. The chain combines TRBV25-1 with TRBJ2-5, with 9 positions matching TRBD1. The CDR3 runs to 15 residues. Germline-derived CDR1 and CDR2 are MGHDK and SYGVNS. V was pared by 1 base and J by 2 bases, with 2 bases of the junction left unmatched. The CDR3 DNA reads TGTGCCAGCAGTGAATGGACAGGGGTACAAGAGACCCAGTACTTC. This sequence encodes CASSEWTGVQETQYF.

This chain joins TRBV5-8 and TRBJ2-2; 8 nucleotides line up with TRBD1. The CDR3 is made up of 14 amino acids. Losses at the gene ends were 4 bases for V and 7 bases for J; bases not matched to a gene: 6. Germline values: CDR1 SGHTS, CDR2 YDEGEE. CDR3 sequence: CASSPDRGIGELFF. CDR3 coding DNA: TGTGCCAGCAGCCCCGACAGGGGAATCGGGGAGCTGTTTTTT.

The rearrangement uses TRBV4-1 and TRBJ1-5; D perhaps matches TRBD1 (5 bases). The CDR3 is 15 residues long. Per the germline V gene, CDR1 is MGHRA and CDR2 is YSYEKL. Trimming stripped 3 bases from V and 0 bases from J, with 9 bases between. The CDR3 coding sequence is TGCGCCAGCAGCCACCTGACAGATAGCAATCAGCCCCAGCATTTT. This sequence encodes CASSHLTDSNQPQHF.

This chain links TRBV2 with TRBJ2-5; D gene uncertain. CDR1 and CDR2 (germline): SNHLY, FYNNEI. Trimming took 1 base from V and 2 from J, leaving 8 bases between them. The CDR3 runs 14 residues. This chain's CDR3 is CASSEGTFQETQYF. The CDR3 region has the DNA TGTGCCAGCAGTGAAGGGACCTTTCAAGAGACCCAGTACTTC.

This clonotype has just a few counts. The V gene is TRBV5-1, the J gene TRBJ2-1; the D gene could be TRBD1 or TRBD2 (7 bases each). The length of the CDR3 is 17 residues. The germline V and J ends were trimmed by 4 bases and 7 bases, with 24 bases remaining between them. Germline loops: CDR1 SGHRS, CDR2 YFSETQ. For the CDR3, the DNA is TGCGCCAGCAGCCTGACGGGGGGACAGCCTACGTTAAATGAGCAGTTCTTC. Amino acid sequence: CASSLTGGQPTLNEQFF. Based on the CDR3 plus reference TRBV5-1 and TRBJ2-1, the full variable domain is KAGVTQTPRYLIKTRGQQVTLSCSPISGHRSVSWYQQTPGQGLQFLFEYFSETQRNKGNFPGRFSGRQFSNSRSEMNVSTLELGDSALYLCASSLTGGQPTLNEQFFGPGTRLTVL.

Points on this clonotype: A read error may explain this, as a much larger clone is one base away. V usage is TRBV7-2 and J usage is TRBJ1-1; 7 bases are a match to TRBD1. Germline V gene sequence: CDR1 SGHTA, CDR2 FQGNSA. The CDR3 sequence is 15 residues long. CDR3 amino acids: CASGFLPTGKTEAFF. The CDR3 coding sequence is TGTGCCAGCGGCTTCCTACCGACAGGGAAGACTGAAGCTTTCTTT.

This clonotype was seen only a few times. The rearrangement joins TRBV16 to TRBJ2-5; D not resolved. There are 12 residues in the CDR3. V dropped 2 bases and J dropped 9 bases, with 10 bases sitting between them. The V gene's germline CDR1 is KGHSY and CDR2 FQNENV. The CDR3 region has the DNA TGTGCCAGCAGCCAAGGTTGGGATGCCCAGTACTTC. Translation: CASSQGWDAQYF.

This clonotype was picked up many times. This chain joins TRBV6-1 and TRBJ1-1; D may be TRBD1 (6 bases). Trimming left V 0 bases short and J 6 bases short, with 17 bases between. The CDR3 has 16 residues. CDR1 is MNHNS, CDR2 SASEGT, per germline. This CDR3 is CASSEALWAPGAEAFF. The DNA of the CDR3 is TGTGCCAGCAGTGAAGCCCTTTGGGCCCCAGGGGCTGAAGCTTTCTTT.

This clonotype has ten or more counts. The V gene is TRBV19, the J gene TRBJ2-7; 7 nucleotides agree with TRBD1. J was trimmed by 2 bases and V by 5 bases; bases with no gene match: 9. The CDR3 has 15 amino acids. In germline, CDR1 is LNHDA, CDR2 SQIVND (reference sequence). The DNA for the CDR3 is TGTGCCAGTAGTGATCTACAGGGGACCCCCTACGAGCAGTACTTC. It codes for CASSDLQGTPYEQYF.

This clonotype was seen a few times. This chain links TRBV28 with TRBJ1-2; 7 bases are shared with TRBD1. The CDR3 contains 16 residues. The ends lost 6 bases at V and 8 bases at J; junction bases unmatched: 18. Looked up from germline, CDR1 is MDHEN and CDR2 is SYDVKM. The CDR3 is CASSQAVKGAPRGYTF. The CDR3 DNA sequence: TGTGCCAGCAGCCAAGCGGTAAAGGGGGCTCCCCGGGGCTACACCTTC.

This clonotype was seen a few times. CDR3 region: CASSLVGGQATEAFF. Written as DNA, the CDR3 is TGTGCCAGCAGCTTAGTGGGGGGGCAGGCCACTGAAGCTTTCTTT. The chain joins TRBV11-2 to TRBJ1-1; D possibly corresponds to TRBD1 (6 bases). The germline gives CDR1 SGHAT, CDR2 FQNNGV. The V end lost 1 base, the J end lost 4 bases, and 13 bases lay between the germline ends. CDR3 length equals 15 residues.

This clonotype was seen at least ten times. The chain is built from TRBV5-1 and TRBJ2-7; 7 bases agree with TRBD2. Germline trimming cut 0 bases from V and 0 bases from J; bases unmatched to any gene: 12. The germline CDR1 and CDR2 sequences are SGHRS and YFSETQ. CDR3 length: 18 residues. CDR3 DNA: TGCGCCAGCAGCTTGGCACGAGGGCCAGCGGGGATCTCCTACGAGCAGTACTTC. Its translation is CASSLARGPAGISYEQYF.

This clonotype occurred many times. A much larger clonotype is one base distant, so this may be a read error. This chain links TRBV9 with TRBJ1-1; D gene unclear. Germline CDR1 and CDR2: SGDLS and YYNGEE. This CDR3 comprises 14 residues. V lost 3 bases and J 1 base, leaving 10 bases between the germline ends. CDR3: CASSEDLRNTEAFF. Here the CDR3 DNA reads TGTGCCAGCAGCGAGGACCTGCGGAACACTGAAGCTTTCTTT.

Points on this clonotype: A much larger clone is a single base away; this may be a read error. This chain connects TRBV2 to TRBJ1-1; possibly TRBD1 for D (6 bases). Germline CDR1 is SNHLY and CDR2 is FYNNEI. The CDR3 totals 16 residues. DNA of the CDR3: TGTGCCAGCAGTGATACTGAGGGGGAGGGAAACAATGAAGCTTTCTTT. This encodes CASSDTEGEGNNEAFF.

The CDR3 DNA reads TGTGCCTGGAGTGTAATTACCTTTTCGCTCCCCACTGGGACAGGGATTGTCCGGAATTCACCCCTCCACTTT. Residues: CAWSVITFSLPTGTGIVRNSPLHF. The rearrangement joins TRBV30 to TRBJ1-6, with 9 bases fitting TRBD1. V trimming: 0 bases; J trimming: 7 bases; junction bases outside the gene matches: 31. The CDR3 spans 24 residues. Germline lookup yields CDR1 GTSNPN and CDR2 SVGIG (reference sequence).

The chain employs TRBV5-4 and TRBJ2-1, with a tentative D call TRBD1 (6 bases). V lost 4 bases and J 3 bases, leaving 14 bases between the germline ends. Germline V CDR1 and CDR2: SGHNT, YYREEE (reference sequence). The CDR3 covers 15 residues. The chain's CDR3 is CASSRIGTHYNEQFF. The CDR3 DNA reads TGTGCCAGCAGCCGTATCGGGACACACTACAATGAGCAGTTCTTC.